This is a list of T cell receptor beta chains from one sample in a study of blood T cell repertoires in COVID-19. TCRdb keeps only in-frame clones here, not all; method: immunoSEQ multiplex PCR. This table holds around 620,000 clones, approximately 90% found once. Sequencing used peripheral blood. The receptors derive from a woman aged 18-35 years with acute or convalescent COVID-19. Each CDR3 is given without its conserved first and last residue. A D gene is named only where the DNA matches it firmly.

J	D	V	CDR3
TRBJ1-1	TRBD1	TRBV7-6	ASSLGDRLNTEAF
TRBJ1-6	NA	TRBV9	ASSGRVSSYNSPLH
TRBJ1-2	NA	TRBV5-1	ASSMSPPNYGYT
TRBJ1-1	NA	TRBV4-3	ASSQLISGGAGVRNTEAF
TRBJ2-6	NA	TRBV11-2	ASSVQGGGANVLT
TRBJ2-2	TRBD2	TRBV9	ASSSRSGGAPGELF
TRBJ1-5	NA	TRBV27	ASSLGAPGGNQPQH
TRBJ1-2	NA	TRBV6-4	ASSDSGGSYGYT
TRBJ2-7	NA	TRBV24-1	ATISYEQY
TRBJ1-2	TRBD1	TRBV4-2	ASSQPTGVYGYT
TRBJ2-3	NA	TRBV4-1	ASSRDNSTDTQY
TRBJ2-3	TRBD2	TRBV2	ASSEGLAADTQY
TRBJ2-3	TRBD2	TRBV11-2	ASSFNGGGAVDTQY
TRBJ2-7	NA	TRBV3-1/TRBV3-2	ASSQETGYIHEQY
TRBJ2-2	TRBD1	TRBV6-1	ASSDPGQSTGELF
TRBJ1-2	TRBD1	TRBV12-3/TRBV12-4	ATGQGLAYGYT
TRBJ1-6	TRBD1	TRBV5-1	ASSLGTGDNSPLH
TRBJ1-2	TRBD1	TRBV6-5	ASSTTDRGRDGYT
TRBJ2-2	TRBD2	TRBV9	ASSVVSGGLGELF
TRBJ2-7	NA	TRBV6-6	ASSNRGPKGGYEQY
TRBJ1-1	NA	TRBV5-1	ASSSVLGVNTEAF
TRBJ1-4	TRBD1	TRBV10-1	ASSEPRTGCVTEKLF
TRBJ2-7	NA	TRBV6-1	ASSEPAGTSYEQY
TRBJ1-1	NA	TRBV4-1	ASSQPGVPGPF
TRBJ1-1	NA	TRBV2	ASSETGFEAF
TRBJ2-5	NA	TRBV7-9	ASSSRTEYQETQY
TRBJ2-7	TRBD1	TRBV10-2	ASSESVQGAIHEQY
TRBJ1-2	NA	TRBV6-2/TRBV6-3	ASSYSGAALANYGYT
TRBJ1-2	NA	TRBV12-3/TRBV12-4	ASSPGGLQGYT
TRBJ1-5	NA	TRBV5-8	ASSLDLGHSNQPQH
TRBJ2-2	NA	TRBV25-1	ASSRRNGELF
TRBJ2-7	TRBD2	TRBV18	ASSPGGFEQY
TRBJ2-7	TRBD1	TRBV5-5	ASTRGGTGTYEQY
TRBJ2-1	TRBD2	TRBV7-8	ASSHLEGLGTGVSQF
TRBJ1-1	NA	TRBV27	ASSFRPGMNTEAF
TRBJ1-3	NA	TRBV6-5	ASSYDSTFSGNTIY
TRBJ2-3	TRBD2	TRBV29-1	SHRGASGRSTDTQY
TRBJ1-2	TRBD1	TRBV5-1	ASSQRQGGDGYT
TRBJ2-3	NA	TRBV27	ASRNLQGLADTQY
TRBJ1-5	TRBD1	TRBV6-4	ASSTGDGNQPQH
TRBJ1-1	TRBD1	TRBV6-5	ASQTGFSEAF
TRBJ1-3	NA	TRBV7-9	ASSLGVGGTNTIY
TRBJ1-2	NA	TRBV6-5	ASSYSTGGFYGYT
TRBJ2-1	NA	TRBV5-6	ASSFPYSLYNEQF
TRBJ2-7	NA	TRBV11-2	ASSLESAGLGEQY
TRBJ1-5	TRBD1	TRBV3-1/TRBV3-2	ASSQATGGHQPQH
TRBJ2-5	NA	TRBV10-3	AISEEGSETQY
TRBJ1-3	NA	TRBV4-1	ASSSREGSGNTIY
TRBJ2-7	NA	TRBV15	ATSRERGEQY
TRBJ2-7	NA	TRBV6-5	ASSSGELGAGHEQY
TRBJ2-2	NA	TRBV28	ASSLGGNTGELF